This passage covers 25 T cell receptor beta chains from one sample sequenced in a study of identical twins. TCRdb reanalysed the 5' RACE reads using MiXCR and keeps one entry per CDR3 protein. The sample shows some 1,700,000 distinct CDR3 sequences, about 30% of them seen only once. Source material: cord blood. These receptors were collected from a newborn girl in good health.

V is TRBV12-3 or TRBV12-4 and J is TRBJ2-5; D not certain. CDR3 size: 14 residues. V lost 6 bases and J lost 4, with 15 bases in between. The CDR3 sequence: CASSLDVASETQYF. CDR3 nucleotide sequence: TGTGCCAGCAGCCTAGACGTTGCCTCAGAGACCCAGTACTTC.

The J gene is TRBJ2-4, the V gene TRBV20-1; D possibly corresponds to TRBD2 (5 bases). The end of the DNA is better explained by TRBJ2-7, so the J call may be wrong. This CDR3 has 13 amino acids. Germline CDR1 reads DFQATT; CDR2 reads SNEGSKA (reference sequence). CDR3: CSAYPGEYYEQYF. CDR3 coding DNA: TGCAGTGCTTACCCCGGGGAGTACTACGAGCAGTACTTC.

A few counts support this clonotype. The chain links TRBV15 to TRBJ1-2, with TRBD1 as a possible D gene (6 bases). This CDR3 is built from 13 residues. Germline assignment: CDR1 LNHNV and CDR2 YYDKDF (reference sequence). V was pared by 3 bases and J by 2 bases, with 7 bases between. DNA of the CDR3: TGTGCCACCAGCAGTGGACAGAACTATGGCTACACCTTC. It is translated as CATSSGQNYGYTF.

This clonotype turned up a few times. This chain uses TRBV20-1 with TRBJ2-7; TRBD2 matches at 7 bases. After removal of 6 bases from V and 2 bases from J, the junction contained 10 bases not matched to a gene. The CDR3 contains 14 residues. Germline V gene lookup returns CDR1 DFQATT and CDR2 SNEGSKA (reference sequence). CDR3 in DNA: TGCAGTGCACTCTTAGCGGGTGTAACCTACGAGCAGTACTTC. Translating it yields CSALLAGVTYEQYF.

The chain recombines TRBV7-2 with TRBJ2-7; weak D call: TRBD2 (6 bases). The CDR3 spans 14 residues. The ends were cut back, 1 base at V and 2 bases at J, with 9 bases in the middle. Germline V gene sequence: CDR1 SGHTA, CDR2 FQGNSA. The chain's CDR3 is CASSLVRTTYEQYF. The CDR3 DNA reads TGTGCCAGCAGCTTAGTTAGGACTACCTACGAGCAGTACTTC.

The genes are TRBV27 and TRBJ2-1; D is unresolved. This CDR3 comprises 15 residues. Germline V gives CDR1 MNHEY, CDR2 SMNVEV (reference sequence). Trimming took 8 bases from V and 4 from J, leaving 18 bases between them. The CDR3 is CASRRLSAPYNEQFF. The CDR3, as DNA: TGTGCCAGCCGCCGGCTATCGGCGCCATACAATGAGCAGTTCTTC.

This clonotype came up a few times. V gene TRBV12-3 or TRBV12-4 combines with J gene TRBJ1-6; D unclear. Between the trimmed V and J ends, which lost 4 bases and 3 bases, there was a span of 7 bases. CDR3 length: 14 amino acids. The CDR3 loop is CASSWASYNSPLHF. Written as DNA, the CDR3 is TGTGCCAGCAGTTGGGCCAGCTATAATTCACCCCTCCACTTT.

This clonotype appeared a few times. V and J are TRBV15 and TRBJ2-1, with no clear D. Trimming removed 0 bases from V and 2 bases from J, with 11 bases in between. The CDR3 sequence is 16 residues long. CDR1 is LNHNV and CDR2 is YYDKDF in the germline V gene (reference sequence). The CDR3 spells CATSRDFPATYNEQFF. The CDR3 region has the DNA TGTGCCACCAGCAGAGATTTCCCAGCGACCTACAATGAGCAGTTCTTC.

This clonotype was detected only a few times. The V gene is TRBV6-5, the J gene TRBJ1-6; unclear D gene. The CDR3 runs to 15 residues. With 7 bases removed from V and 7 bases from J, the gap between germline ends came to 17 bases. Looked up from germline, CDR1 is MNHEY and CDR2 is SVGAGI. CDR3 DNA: TGTGCCAGCATCCCAGGAGCGGGAAGAAATTCACCCCTCCACTTT. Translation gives CASIPGAGRNSPLHF.

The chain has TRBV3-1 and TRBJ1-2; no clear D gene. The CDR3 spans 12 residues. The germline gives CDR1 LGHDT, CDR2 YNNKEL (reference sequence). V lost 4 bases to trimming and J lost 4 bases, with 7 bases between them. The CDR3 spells CASSRTTYGYTF. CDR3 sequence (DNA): TGTGCCAGCAGCCGGACTACCTATGGCTACACCTTC.

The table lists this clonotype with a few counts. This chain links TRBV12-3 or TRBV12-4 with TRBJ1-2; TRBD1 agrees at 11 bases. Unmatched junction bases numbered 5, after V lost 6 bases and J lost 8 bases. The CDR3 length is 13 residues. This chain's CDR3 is CASSWDRGKGYTF. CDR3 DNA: TGTGCCAGCAGCTGGGACAGGGGGAAGGGCTACACCTTC.

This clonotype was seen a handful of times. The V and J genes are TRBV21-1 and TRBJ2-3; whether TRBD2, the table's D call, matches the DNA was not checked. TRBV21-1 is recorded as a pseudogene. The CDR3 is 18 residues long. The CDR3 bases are TGTGCCAGCAGTACGGGACAGGCGGGGGGCCCTAGCACAGATACGCAGTATTTT. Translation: CASSTGQAGGPSTDTQYF.

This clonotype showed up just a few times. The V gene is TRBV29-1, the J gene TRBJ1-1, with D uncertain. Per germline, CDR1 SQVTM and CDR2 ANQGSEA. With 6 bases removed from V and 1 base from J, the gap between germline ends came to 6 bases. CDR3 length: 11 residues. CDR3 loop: CSVQRNTEAFF. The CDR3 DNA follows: TGCAGCGTCCAGCGGAACACTGAAGCTTTCTTT.

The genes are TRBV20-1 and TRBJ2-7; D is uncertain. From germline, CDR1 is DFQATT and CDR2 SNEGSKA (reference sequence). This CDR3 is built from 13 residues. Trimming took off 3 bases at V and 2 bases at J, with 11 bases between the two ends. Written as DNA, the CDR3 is TGCAGTGCTAGCGAGACACATCCCTACGAGCAGTACTTC. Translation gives CSASETHPYEQYF.

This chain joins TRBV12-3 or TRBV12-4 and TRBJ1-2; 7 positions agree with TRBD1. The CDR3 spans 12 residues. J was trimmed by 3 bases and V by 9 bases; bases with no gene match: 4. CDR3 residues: CASYRGYYGYTF. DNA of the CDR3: TGTGCCAGTTACAGGGGTTACTATGGCTACACCTTC.

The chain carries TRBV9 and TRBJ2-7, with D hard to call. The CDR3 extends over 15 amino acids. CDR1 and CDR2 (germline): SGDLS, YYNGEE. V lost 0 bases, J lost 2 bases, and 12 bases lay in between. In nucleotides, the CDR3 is TGTGCCAGCAGCGTAGCGGAGACAATTGCCTACGAGCAGTACTTC. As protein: CASSVAETIAYEQYF.

The CDR3 DNA follows: TGCGCCAGCGGGTCGCAAAGCACAGATACGCAGTATTTT. It yields the protein CASGSQSTDTQYF. The V and J genes are TRBV5-1 and TRBJ2-3; D call uncertain. The CDR3 loop spans 13 amino acids. V lost 7 bases, J lost 0 bases, and 9 bases lay in between. The germline gives CDR1 SGHRS, CDR2 YFSETQ.

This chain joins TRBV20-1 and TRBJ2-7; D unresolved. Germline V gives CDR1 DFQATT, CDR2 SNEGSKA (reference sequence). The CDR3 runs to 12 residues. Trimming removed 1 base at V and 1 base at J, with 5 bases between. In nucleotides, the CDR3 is TGCAGTGCTAGAGTGGCGTCCTACGAGCAGTACTTC. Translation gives CSARVASYEQYF.

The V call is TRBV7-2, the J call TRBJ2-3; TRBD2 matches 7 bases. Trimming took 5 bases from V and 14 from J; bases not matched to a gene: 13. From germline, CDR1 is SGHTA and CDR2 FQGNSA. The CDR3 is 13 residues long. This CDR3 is CASSPGTTRGGYF. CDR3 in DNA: TGTGCCAGCAGCCCTGGGACTACCCGGGGTGGGTATTTT.

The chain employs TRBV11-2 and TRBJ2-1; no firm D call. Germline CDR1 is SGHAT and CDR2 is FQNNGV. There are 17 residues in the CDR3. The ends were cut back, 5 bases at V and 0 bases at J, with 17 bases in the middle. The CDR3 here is CASSTILGQSSYNEQFF. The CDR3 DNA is TGTGCCAGCAGCACAATTCTAGGCCAAAGCTCCTACAATGAGCAGTTCTTC.

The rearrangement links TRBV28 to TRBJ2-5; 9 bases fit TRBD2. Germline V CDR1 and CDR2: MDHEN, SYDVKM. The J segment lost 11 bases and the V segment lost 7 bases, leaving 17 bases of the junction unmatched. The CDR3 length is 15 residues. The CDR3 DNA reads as TGTGCCAGCATGGTGGCGGGAGGGCCTCACAATGAGCAGTACTTC. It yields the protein CASMVAGGPHNEQYF.

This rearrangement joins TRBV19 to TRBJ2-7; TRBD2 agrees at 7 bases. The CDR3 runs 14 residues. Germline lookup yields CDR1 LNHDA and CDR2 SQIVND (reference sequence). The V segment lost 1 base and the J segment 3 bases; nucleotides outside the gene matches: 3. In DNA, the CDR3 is TGTGCCAGTAGTATAGTGGCGGGGGTCTACGAGCAGTACTTC. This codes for CASSIVAGVYEQYF.

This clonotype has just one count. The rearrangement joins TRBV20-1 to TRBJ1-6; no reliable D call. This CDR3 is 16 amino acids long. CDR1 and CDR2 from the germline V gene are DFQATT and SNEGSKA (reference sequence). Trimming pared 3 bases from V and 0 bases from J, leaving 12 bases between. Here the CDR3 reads CSARDLSSSYNSPLHF. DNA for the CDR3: TGCAGTGCTAGGGACCTTTCCAGCTCCTATAATTCACCCCTCCACTTT.

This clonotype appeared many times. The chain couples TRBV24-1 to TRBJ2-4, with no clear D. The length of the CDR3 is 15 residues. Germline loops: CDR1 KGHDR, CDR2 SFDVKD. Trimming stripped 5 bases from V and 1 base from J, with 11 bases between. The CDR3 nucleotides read TGTGCCACCAGTGCCGGCCCTGTGGCCAAAAACATTCAGTACTTC. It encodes CATSAGPVAKNIQYF.

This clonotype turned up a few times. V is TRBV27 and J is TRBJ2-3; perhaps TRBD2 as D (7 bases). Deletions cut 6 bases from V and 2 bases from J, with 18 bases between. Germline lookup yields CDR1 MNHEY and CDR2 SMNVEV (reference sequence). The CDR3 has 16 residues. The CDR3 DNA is TGTGCCAGCAGGGGGGGGCTAGCGGCTTTCACAGATACGCAGTATTTT. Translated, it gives CASRGGLAAFTDTQYF.